This passage covers 26 T cell receptor beta chains from one sample sequenced in a study of T cell repertoires in cytomegalovirus infection. TCRdb re-derived calls from the reads in MiXCR, one entry per CDR3 protein. The repertoire consists of nearly 450,000 distinct CDR3 sequences, with approximately 33% occurring once and the leading ten covering approximately 15%. Material for sequencing was PBMCs. Receptors were obtained from a human donor in good health (CMV status not recorded). Some clones in this sample may be carry-over from other donors' samples.

This chain links TRBV11-2 with TRBJ2-3; no clear D gene. Trimming stripped 1 base from V and 4 bases from J, with 12 bases between. CDR3 length: 15 residues. The germline CDR1 and CDR2 sequences are SGHAT and FQNNGV. CDR3 loop: CASSLGGSFADTQYF. The CDR3 nucleotides read TGTGCCAGCAGCTTAGGGGGATCGTTTGCAGATACGCAGTATTTT.

This clonotype was counted a few times. The V call is TRBV19, the J call TRBJ1-5; D may be TRBD1 (6 bases). CDR3 length: 16 residues. From germline, CDR1 is LNHDA and CDR2 SQIVND (reference sequence). V was shortened by 3 bases and J by 4 bases, with 16 bases between the two germline ends. CDR3 coding DNA: TGTGCCAGTAGTATCTTGGGGGGGCTCGGTAATCAGCCCCAGCATTTT. It yields the protein CASSILGGLGNQPQHF.

DNA for the CDR3: TGTGCCAGCCCCTTAGGCCAGGGGAATCAGCCCCAGCATTTT. It translates to CASPLGQGNQPQHF. V usage is TRBV7-6 and J usage is TRBJ1-5; D is perhaps TRBD1 (6 bases). The ends were cut back, 8 bases at V and 4 bases at J, with 15 bases in the middle. CDR1 and CDR2 (germline): SGHVS, FNYEAQ. CDR3 length: 14 amino acids.

J is TRBJ2-3 and V is TRBV6-6; D gene ambiguous. Trimming left V 6 bases short and J 0 bases short, with 10 bases between. The germline V gene encodes CDR1 MNHNY and CDR2 SVGAGI (reference sequence). The CDR3 has 14 residues. CDR3 DNA sequence: TGTGCCAGCAGAAGTCTGATTAGCACAGATACGCAGTATTTT. This sequence encodes CASRSLISTDTQYF.

This clonotype was observed a single time. A much bigger clone sits one base away, suggesting this may be a read error. The missing conserved phenylalanine or tryptophan at the end of this CDR3 makes a read error likely. The chain employs TRBV11-2 and TRBJ2-1, with unresolved D. Germline V CDR1 and CDR2: SGHAT, FQNNGV. Trimming shortened V by 3 bases and J by 6 bases, and 6 bases separated the two germline ends. The CDR3 sequence is 12 residues long. The CDR3 DNA is TGTGCCAGCAGCTTTTTTTTCAATGAGCAGTTCTTA. Translated, it gives CASSFFFNEQFL.

Turning to this clonotype: At one boundary the junction diverges from the germline segment, which might be a read error. V and J are TRBV4-1 and TRBJ2-3, with 12 bases that match TRBD2. The CDR3 is made up of 16 amino acids. Per the germline V gene, CDR1 is MGHRA and CDR2 is YSYEKL. The CDR3 loop is CASSLRGLAGTDTRYF. The CDR3 nucleotides are TGCGCCAGCAGCCTTCGAGGACTAGCGGGGACGGATACGCGGTATTTT.

The V call is TRBV7-8, the J call TRBJ2-3; tentative D call: TRBD1 (6 bases). The CDR3 contains 15 residues. In germline, CDR1 is SGHVS, CDR2 FQNEAQ. The germline V and J ends were trimmed by 4 bases and 2 bases, with 13 bases remaining between them. The CDR3 sequence: CASSSRDKHTDTQYF. The DNA for the CDR3 is TGTGCCAGCAGCTCCCGGGACAAACACACAGATACGCAGTATTTT.

In its sample, this clonotype was seen once. V and J are TRBV14 and TRBJ1-1; no reliable D call. V was clipped by 2 bases and J by 0 bases, with 4 bases between them. The CDR3 contains 13 residues. Looked up from germline, CDR1 is SGHDN and CDR2 is FVKESK. CDR3 region: CASSQSLNTEAFF. CDR3 coding DNA: TGTGCCAGCAGCCAATCCCTGAACACTGAAGCTTTCTTT. Full variable domain (rest looked up from reference TRBV14 and TRBJ1-1): EAGVTQFPSHSVIEKGQTVTLRCDPISGHDNLYWYRRVMGKEIKFLLHFVKESKQDESGMPNNRFLAERTGGTYSTLKVQPAELEDSGVYFCASSQSLNTEAFFGQGTRLTVV.

This clonotype was seen at least ten times. V gene TRBV7-2 combines with J gene TRBJ2-1; 13 nucleotides align to TRBD2. There are 17 residues in the CDR3. The trim removed 3 bases at V and 9 bases at J, leaving 11 bases unmatched. Germline V gene data show CDR1 as SGHTA and CDR2 as FQGNSA. This chain's CDR3 is CASSFDGLAGAGGEQFF. CDR3 bases: TGTGCCAGCAGCTTCGATGGACTAGCGGGGGCAGGGGGTGAGCAGTTCTTC.

This clonotype was counted only a few times. The chain uses TRBV11-2 and TRBJ1-6; D is uncertain. CDR1 SGHAT and CDR2 FQNNGV come from the germline V gene. The CDR3 runs 15 residues. The V end was cut by 4 bases, the J end by 9 bases, with 16 bases between. CDR3 amino acids: CASSSDGTRGSPLHF. The CDR3 coding sequence is TGTGCCAGCAGCTCCGACGGCACCCGTGGTTCACCCCTCCACTTT.

The V and J genes are TRBV28 and TRBJ2-7, with D perhaps matching TRBD1 (5 bases). The CDR3 has 11 amino acids. From germline, CDR1 is MDHEN and CDR2 SYDVKM. The V gene lost 8 bases and the J gene lost 3 bases, with 8 bases spanning the gap. The CDR3 coding sequence is TGTGCCAGCTTTAGGGGCTACGAGCAGTACTTC. Protein sequence: CASFRGYEQYF.

This clonotype came up many times. V and J are TRBV7-9 and TRBJ2-7, with 7 bases that match TRBD1. Trimming took 4 bases from V and 2 from J; bases not matched to a gene: 2. This CDR3 spans 13 amino acids. The V gene's germline CDR1 is SEHNR and CDR2 FQNEAQ (reference sequence). The CDR3 bases are TGTGCCAGCAGCTCGGGACAGCCCTACGAGCAGTACTTC. Its protein is CASSSGQPYEQYF.

As to this clonotype: An end of the junction does not agree with germline; a read error may underlie this. The chain is built from TRBV27 and TRBJ1-1; perhaps TRBD1 as D (5 bases). The CDR3 runs 15 residues. Germline CDR1 reads MNHEY; CDR2 reads SMNVEV (reference sequence). CDR3 coding DNA: TGTGCCAGCAGCCCCAGGGACGGAGTGAACACTGAAGCTTCCTTT. As protein: CASSPRDGVNTEASF.

CDR3: CASSKPGLKGNTIYF. As DNA, the CDR3 is TGTGCCAGCAGTAAACCGGGCCTGAAGGGAAACACCATATATTTT. The rearrangement joins TRBV6-8 to TRBJ1-3; no definite D call. V was clipped by 5 bases and J by 4 bases, with 15 bases between them. Germline-derived CDR1 and CDR2 are MNHGY and SAAAGT. The CDR3 runs to 15 residues.

As concerns this clonotype: A much larger clonotype is one base distant, so this may be a read error. The rearrangement links TRBV7-2 to TRBJ1-6; no definite D call. Germline values: CDR1 SGHTA, CDR2 FQGNSA. The CDR3 is made up of 12 amino acids. The DNA of the CDR3 is TGTGCCAGCAGCCCAGGTGTCGGCCCCTTCCAATTT. This sequence encodes CASSPGVGPFQF.

A word on this clonotype: It may be a read error: a sequence one base away is much more abundant. The genes are TRBV6-1 and TRBJ1-2; 8 nucleotides agree with TRBD1. V trimming: 11 bases; J trimming: 6 bases; junction bases outside the gene matches: 20. CDR1 is MNHNS, CDR2 SASEGT, per germline. This CDR3 comprises 16 residues. DNA for the CDR3: TGTGCCCGCTACCCCCTTCGGGACAGGTTATATGATGGCTACACCTTC. Its protein product is CARYPLRDRLYDGYTF.

Turning to this clonotype: A much larger clone sits a single nucleotide away, making a read error possible. The V gene is TRBV14, the J gene TRBJ2-1, with D perhaps matching TRBD1 or TRBD2 (5 bases each). The germline gives CDR1 SGHDN, CDR2 FVKESK. This CDR3 region has 17 residues. The CDR3: CASSQIALGAGGNEPFF. The DNA for the CDR3 is TGTGCCAGCAGCCAAATTGCCCTCGGGGCAGGCGGCAATGAGCCGTTCTTC.

Note on this clonotype: At one end, the junction sequence differs from germline, possibly due to a read error. The chain carries TRBV28 and TRBJ1-1; D remains unclear. This CDR3 is built from 16 residues. Germline V gene data show CDR1 as MDHEN and CDR2 as SYDVKM. The CDR3 DNA follows: TGTACCAGCAGTTTGGATACCTCTGATTTGTACACTGAAGCTTTCTTT. Amino acids: CTSSLDTSDLYTEAFF.

The table lists this clonotype with many counts. This chain joins TRBV7-2 and TRBJ2-2; no clear D. This CDR3 contains 16 residues. V was cut by 0 bases and J by 6 bases, with 14 bases left in between. CDR1 and CDR2 (germline): SGHTA, FQGNSA. The CDR3 bases are TGTGCCAGCAGCTTAGCGCCCTCGCGTGGGCCCGGGGAGCTGTTTTTT. This sequence encodes CASSLAPSRGPGELFF.

Worth noting for this clonotype: At one end, the junction sequence differs from germline, possibly due to a read error. The V call is TRBV7-9, the J call TRBJ2-7; the match to TRBD1 covers 7 bases. The CDR3 spans 14 residues. CDR1 and CDR2 from the germline V gene are SEHNR and FQNEAQ (reference sequence). CDR3 residues: CASSPDSGTDEQSF. CDR3 DNA: TGTGCCAGCAGCCCAGACTCCGGGACAGACGAGCAGTCCTTC.

In its sample, this clonotype was seen a few times. The chain carries TRBV6-2 or TRBV6-3 and TRBJ2-5; TRBD2 matches 7 bases. The ends lost 2 bases at V and 5 bases at J; junction bases unmatched: 11. CDR1 MNHEY and CDR2 SVGEGT come from the germline V gene. This CDR3 comprises 16 residues. CDR3 coding DNA: TGTGCCAGCAGTTACCCCGCTAGCGGAGTTCACGAGACCCAGTACTTC. This translates into CASSYPASGVHETQYF.

The chain couples TRBV14 to TRBJ1-4; D remains ambiguous. V gave up 1 base and J gave up 7 bases, with 13 bases separating them. Germline values: CDR1 SGHDN, CDR2 FVKESK. The CDR3 runs to 15 residues. In DNA, the CDR3 is TGTGCCAGCAGCCAAGTACGCGGGGAGAGTGAAAAACTGTTTTTT. Translation gives CASSQVRGESEKLFF.

This clonotype was found a few times. The chain employs TRBV4-3 and TRBJ1-1, with 7 bases aligning to TRBD1. Germline loops: CDR1 LGHNA, CDR2 YSLEER. The CDR3 contains 16 residues. V lost 3 bases and J lost 0; bases outside the gene matches: 7. CDR3 residues: CASSHDRDEMNTEAFF. CDR3 DNA sequence: TGCGCCAGCAGCCATGACAGGGATGAGATGAACACTGAAGCTTTCTTT.

The rearrangement links TRBV18 to TRBJ2-5, with 7 bases that match TRBD2. There are 17 residues in the CDR3. Looked up from germline, CDR1 is KGHSH and CDR2 is LQKENI. The V segment lost 3 bases and the J segment 4 bases; nucleotides outside the gene matches: 14. The CDR3 DNA sequence: TGTGCCAGCTCACCCGGGCTAGCGGAGAACCGGGGAGAGACCCAGTACTTC. Protein product: CASSPGLAENRGETQYF.

The V call is TRBV11-2, the J call TRBJ2-1; D remains ambiguous. This CDR3 comprises 16 residues. V gave up 2 bases and J gave up 6 bases, with 17 bases separating them. Germline lookup yields CDR1 SGHAT and CDR2 FQNNGV. DNA of the CDR3: TGTGCCAGCAGCTTAAGGCGAAAGGGCCCCGTCAATGAGCAGTTCTTC. This sequence encodes CASSLRRKGPVNEQFF.

This chain links TRBV6-1 with TRBJ1-5; maybe TRBD1 (6 bases). Trimming left V 2 bases short and J 10 bases short, with 15 bases between. CDR1 MNHNS and CDR2 SASEGT come from the germline V gene. CDR3 size: 14 residues. CDR3 sequence: CASSEMQGPRPQHF. The CDR3 coding sequence is TGTGCCAGCAGTGAAATGCAGGGGCCCCGTCCCCAGCATTTT.